A single sample is the source of the 31 T cell receptor beta chains below, sequenced in a study of OX40 agonist ivuxolimab in advanced cancers. This table comes from immunoSEQ multiplex PCR, and its TCRdb copy is limited to in-frame clones, with some not included. The repertoire holds just over 50,000 clones, with 80% to 85% as singletons. This specimen was CD4+ or CD8+ T cells sorted from blood, taken in a trial of the OX40 agonist ivuxolimab. These receptors were obtained from an adult with an advanced solid tumor such as melanoma, head and neck, liver or kidney cancer.

This chain joins TRBV9 and TRBJ1-5; D is unresolved. The CDR3 totals 15 residues. Germline assignment: CDR1 SGDLS and CDR2 YYNGEE. V was pared by 0 bases and J by 2 bases, with 9 bases between. CDR3 nucleotides: TGTGCCAGCAGCGTAGCGGACGGACGCAATCAGCCCCAGCATTTT. As protein: CASSVADGRNQPQHF.

This clone was observed a handful of times. J is TRBJ2-7 and V is TRBV5-3; a possible D gene is TRBD1 (5 bases). TRBV5-3 is sorted into the ORF group, with uncertain function. This CDR3 spans 13 amino acids. V was clipped by 1 base and J by 4 bases, with 9 bases between them. Written as DNA, the CDR3 is TGTGCCAGAAGCTTGTTACAGGAATACGAGCAGTACTTC. This translates into CARSLLQEYEQYF.

This rearrangement joins TRBV5-6 to TRBJ1-1, with TRBD1 as a possible D gene (6 bases). Trimming left V 0 bases short and J 4 bases short, with 10 bases between. This CDR3 has 14 amino acids. Germline CDR1 SGHDT, CDR2 YYEEEE. The CDR3 loop is CASSLGPGATEAFF. The CDR3 DNA sequence: TGTGCCAGCAGCTTGGGACCGGGGGCCACTGAAGCTTTCTTT.

The chain links TRBV27 to TRBJ1-5; TRBD1 aligns across 9 bases. J lost 6 bases, V lost 7 bases, and 10 bases had no gene match. This CDR3 region has 15 residues. CDR1 MNHEY and CDR2 SMNVEV come from the germline V gene (reference sequence). The CDR3 spells CASNNGQGYRQPQHF. In DNA, the CDR3 is TGTGCCAGCAACAACGGACAGGGGTATCGTCAGCCCCAGCATTTT.

V and J are TRBV6-6 and TRBJ2-7, with 11 bases matching TRBD1. Trimming took 2 bases from V and 2 from J; bases not matched to a gene: 5. This CDR3 is built from 16 residues. Per the germline V gene, CDR1 is MNHNY and CDR2 is SVGAGI (reference sequence). In DNA form, the CDR3 reads TGTGCCAGCAGTTACGAGTTGGGACAGGGGGCCTACGAGCAGTACTTC. Translated, it gives CASSYELGQGAYEQYF.

This chain links TRBV7-2 with TRBJ2-7; D uncertain. Germline V gene lookup returns CDR1 SGHTA and CDR2 FQGNSA. V lost 5 bases, J lost 6 bases, and 14 bases lay in between. CDR3 size: 13 residues. Here the CDR3 reads CASSQGAVGEQYF. In nucleotides, the CDR3 is TGTGCCAGCAGCCAAGGTGCGGTGGGCGAGCAGTACTTC.

The chain employs TRBV7-2 and TRBJ2-3, with TRBD2 matching over 9 bases. V lost 6 bases to trimming and J lost 6 bases; unmatched junction nucleotides: 1. Germline CDR1 and CDR2: SGHTA and FQGNSA. The CDR3 contains 12 residues. The CDR3 DNA reads as TGTGCCAGCAGGCGGGGGGGGGATACGCAGTATTTT. Protein product: CASRRGGDTQYF.

V and J are TRBV10-2 and TRBJ2-2; no clear D gene. The V gene lost 6 bases and the J gene lost 1 base, with 12 bases spanning the gap. Germline CDR1 and CDR2: WSHSY and SAAADI. The CDR3 spans 15 residues. In DNA, the CDR3 is TGCGCCAGCAGAAGAACCGGTGGGAACACCGGGGAGCTGTTTTTT. The encoded protein is CASRRTGGNTGELFF.

The CDR3 protein is CASSLMGLSNQPQHF. The CDR3 DNA reads TGCGCCAGCAGCCTGATGGGGCTTAGCAATCAGCCCCAGCATTTT. This chain links TRBV5-1 with TRBJ1-5; tentative D call: TRBD1 (5 bases). Germline V gene lookup returns CDR1 SGHRS and CDR2 YFSETQ. Trimming took off 4 bases at V and 0 bases at J, with 11 bases between the two ends. The CDR3 totals 15 residues.

In regard to this clone: The same CDR3 can be traced to other DNA sequences in this sample. The chain couples TRBV7-3 to TRBJ2-3; 8 bases are shared with TRBD2. V lost 2 bases, J lost 6 bases, and 7 bases stayed unmatched. The CDR3 loop spans 15 amino acids. Germline-derived CDR1 and CDR2 are SGHTA and FQGTGA. DNA for the CDR3: TGTGCCAGCAGCTTATCCGGGGGGGCCTCTGATACGCAGTATTTT. It encodes CASSLSGGASDTQYF.

This chain uses TRBV30 with TRBJ1-2; TRBD1 is a possible D gene (5 bases). V gave up 5 bases and J gave up 4 bases, with 14 bases separating them. The CDR3 extends over 13 amino acids. Germline CDR1 is GTSNPN and CDR2 is SVGIG (reference sequence). CDR3 in amino acids: CAWWTFRCYGYTF. The CDR3 bases are TGTGCCTGGTGGACATTCCGGTGCTATGGCTACACCTTC.

This clone was observed a single time. The chain joins TRBV7-9 to TRBJ2-5, with D possibly TRBD2 on 6 matching bases. Germline CDR1 reads SEHNR; CDR2 reads FQNEAQ (reference sequence). Trimming took off 5 bases at V and 1 base at J, with 14 bases between the two ends. This CDR3 comprises 15 residues. The CDR3 nucleotides are TGTGCCAGCAGCCAAGTCGGCGGGGTCCAAGAGACCCAGTACTTC. Residues: CASSQVGGVQETQYF.

This clone is a singleton in its sample. The V call is TRBV4-1, the J call TRBJ1-5; D remains ambiguous. The CDR3 consists of 14 residues. V gave up 0 bases and J gave up 6 bases, with 9 bases separating them. Germline V CDR1 and CDR2: MGHRA, YSYEKL. CDR3 sequence (DNA): TGCGCCAGCAGCCAAGAGGTGCTTTCTCAGCCCCAGCATTTT. Its protein is CASSQEVLSQPQHF.

The CDR3 DNA is TGTGCCAGCAGCTTAGCGGGCAGCTCCTCTGGGGCCAACGTCCTGACTTTC. Its protein product is CASSLAGSSSGANVLTF. The chain employs TRBV7-6 and TRBJ2-6; D is uncertain. This CDR3 spans 17 amino acids. Germline V gene sequence: CDR1 SGHVS, CDR2 FNYEAQ. The V end lost 0 bases, the J end lost 0 bases, and 9 bases lay between the germline ends.

This sequence joins TRBV20-1 and TRBJ2-5, with no clear D. The length of the CDR3 is 11 residues. V was trimmed by 6 bases and J by 0 bases, leaving 5 bases between them. The germline CDR1 and CDR2 sequences are DFQATT and SNEGSKA (reference sequence). This CDR3 reads CSASDQETQYF. The CDR3 nucleotides read TGCAGTGCGTCGGACCAAGAGACCCAGTACTTC.

The chain has TRBV2 and TRBJ1-6; D ambiguous. Trimming cost V 8 bases and J 9 bases, with 20 bases left between them. Germline V lookup: CDR1 SNHLY, CDR2 FYNNEI. CDR3 length: 15 amino acids. In DNA, the CDR3 is TGTGCCAGCCATTCCGGTTTGGCTATGACTTCACCCCTCCACTTT. Amino acid sequence: CASHSGLAMTSPLHF. Full variable domain (remainder filled in from reference TRBV2 and TRBJ1-6): EPEVTQTPSHQVTQMGQEVILRCVPISNHLYFYWYRQILGQKVEFLVSFYNNEISEKSEIFDDQFSVERPDGSNFTLKIRSTKLEDSAMYFCASHSGLAMTSPLHFGNGTRLTVT.

The rearrangement uses TRBV29-1 and TRBJ2-7; 9 bases agree with TRBD1. This CDR3 has 15 residues. V lost 4 bases to trimming and J lost 3 bases; unmatched junction nucleotides: 10. Germline V gene data show CDR1 as SQVTM and CDR2 as ANQGSEA. The CDR3 here is CSVGGPGQGGYEQYF. CDR3 DNA sequence: TGCAGCGTTGGGGGGCCGGGACAGGGAGGCTACGAGCAGTACTTC.

The rearrangement joins TRBV19 to TRBJ2-7; a weak D match, TRBD2 (6 bases). V dropped 4 bases and J dropped 5 bases, with 18 bases sitting between them. Germline-derived CDR1 and CDR2 are LNHDA and SQIVND (reference sequence). The CDR3 extends over 15 amino acids. In nucleotides, the CDR3 is TGTGCCAGTAGTAGAACGGGGAGGACGACTGACGAGCAGTACTTC. This sequence encodes CASSRTGRTTDEQYF. Full variable domain (outside the CDR3, taken from reference TRBV19 and TRBJ2-7): DGGITQSPKYLFRKEGQNVTLSCEQNLNHDAMYWYRQDPGQGLRLIYYSQIVNDFQKGDIAEGYSVSREKKESFPLTVTSAQKNPTAFYLCASSRTGRTTDEQYFGPGTRLTVT.

This clone was seen a few times. This chain connects TRBV4-1 to TRBJ2-7; 11 nucleotides line up with TRBD1. From germline, CDR1 is MGHRA and CDR2 YSYEKL. This CDR3 is 14 amino acids long. J gave up 6 bases and V 5 bases, and 6 bases lay outside the gene matches. The CDR3 coding sequence is TGCGCCAGCAGCAACCGGGACAGGGGGAGCGAGCAGTACTTC. Its translation is CASSNRDRGSEQYF.

Here the CDR3 DNA reads TGTGCCAGCAGCCGGATGGACACTGAAGCTTTCTTT. As protein: CASSRMDTEAFF. V usage is TRBV11-2 and J usage is TRBJ1-1; no definite D call. V gave up 5 bases and J gave up 3 bases, with 7 bases separating them. This CDR3 spans 12 amino acids. The germline V gene encodes CDR1 SGHAT and CDR2 FQNNGV. The entire variable domain, with the rest obtained from reference TRBV11-2 and TRBJ1-1, is as follows: EAGVAQSPRYKIIEKRQSVAFWCNPISGHATLYWYQQILGQGPKLLIQFQNNGVVDDSQLPKDRFSAERLKGVDSTLKIQPAKLEDSAVYLCASSRMDTEAFFGQGTRLTVV.

The gene calls are TRBV4-3 and TRBJ1-5; D gene unclear. The V and J ends lost 0 bases and 1 base respectively, with 7 bases between them. The CDR3 runs 15 residues. Germline lookup yields CDR1 LGHNA and CDR2 YSLEER. CDR3 protein: CASSQDPDSNQPQHF. The CDR3 nucleotides read TGCGCCAGCAGCCAAGATCCGGACAGCAATCAGCCCCAGCATTTT.

In its sample, this clone was seen a few times. CDR3 coding DNA: TGTGCCAGCAGCTTGGTAGGCTCCAACACTGAAGCTTTCTTT. Protein sequence: CASSLVGSNTEAFF. This chain uses TRBV5-4 with TRBJ1-1; D not resolved. Trimming left V 0 bases short and J 2 bases short, with 8 bases between. Germline V lookup: CDR1 SGHNT, CDR2 YYREEE (reference sequence). There are 14 residues in the CDR3.

The chain uses TRBV6-5 and TRBJ2-1; no firm D call. The germline gives CDR1 MNHEY, CDR2 SVGAGI. The CDR3 length is 13 residues. V lost 7 bases, J lost 4 bases, and 11 bases lay in between. The CDR3 DNA is TGTGCCAGCACATCCGACATTTACAATGAGCAGTTCTTC. Its protein product is CASTSDIYNEQFF.

The genes are TRBV5-1 and TRBJ2-1; tentative D call: TRBD2 (6 bases). This CDR3 contains 16 residues. Germline assignment: CDR1 SGHRS and CDR2 YFSETQ. Trimming shortened V by 2 bases and J by 5 bases, and 17 bases separated the two germline ends. CDR3 residues: CASSFSSGRFDNEQFF. CDR3 bases: TGCGCCAGCAGCTTTTCAAGCGGGCGGTTCGACAATGAGCAGTTCTTC.

The chain is built from TRBV4-1 and TRBJ1-2; a possible D gene is TRBD1 (6 bases). Trimming pared 8 bases from V and 8 bases from J, leaving 21 bases between. The CDR3 covers 14 residues. Germline CDR1 reads MGHRA; CDR2 reads YSYEKL. The CDR3 DNA sequence: TGCGCCAGCTCCCTCGGGGGGCGGCGCGAAGGCTACACCTTC. Encoded protein: CASSLGGRREGYTF.

J is TRBJ2-2 and V is TRBV7-2; 8 nucleotides align to TRBD1. Germline lookup yields CDR1 SGHTA and CDR2 FQGNSA. V dropped 3 bases and J dropped 5; count of bases not matched to a gene: 5. The CDR3 is made up of 15 amino acids. In nucleotides, the CDR3 is TGTGCCAGCAGCTTTCAGACAGGGGAGACCGGGGAGCTGTTTTTT. This translates into CASSFQTGETGELFF. The full variable domain, its missing parts supplied by reference TRBV7-2 and TRBJ2-2, is GAGVSQSPSNKVTEKGKDVELRCDPISGHTALYWYRQSLGQGLEFLIYFQGNSAPDKSGLPSDRFSAERTGGSVSTLTIQRTQQEDSAVYLCASSFQTGETGELFFGEGSRLTVL.

The chain has TRBV11-2 and TRBJ1-1; D is perhaps TRBD1 (5 bases). CDR3 length: 15 amino acids. V gave up 5 bases and J gave up 4 bases, with 17 bases separating them. From germline, CDR1 is SGHAT and CDR2 FQNNGV. The CDR3 bases are TGTGCCAGCAGCCGGCGGCTGGGGCCGAGCACTGAAGCTTTCTTT. Its translation is CASSRRLGPSTEAFF.

This clone appeared a few times. V is TRBV18 and J is TRBJ1-2; 8 bases are shared with TRBD1. The CDR3 contains 15 residues. J was trimmed by 6 bases and V by 6 bases; bases with no gene match: 12. The germline CDR1 and CDR2 sequences are KGHSH and LQKENI. The CDR3 DNA sequence: TGTGCCAGCTCCCCCACCTCGCAGGGGGCAGATGGCTACACCTTC. It encodes CASSPTSQGADGYTF.

V is TRBV6-6 and J is TRBJ1-2; D gene unclear. Trimming left V 5 bases short and J 8 bases short, with 21 bases between. The germline V gene encodes CDR1 MNHNY and CDR2 SVGAGI (reference sequence). This CDR3 has 15 residues. The CDR3 is CASSRPVVWHTGYTF. The CDR3 DNA sequence: TGTGCCAGCAGTCGCCCGGTTGTATGGCATACGGGCTACACCTTC.

This clone was seen a few times. V gene TRBV18 combines with J gene TRBJ2-7, with 10 bases that match TRBD1. Germline-derived CDR1 and CDR2 are KGHSH and LQKENI. V was pared by 0 bases and J by 3 bases, with 5 bases of the junction left unmatched. The CDR3 consists of 16 residues. The CDR3 sequence: CASSPPGTGVLYEQYF. CDR3 DNA sequence: TGTGCCAGCTCACCACCCGGGACAGGGGTTCTCTACGAGCAGTACTTC.

This chain uses TRBV6-1 with TRBJ2-3; TRBD2 matches at 7 bases. The CDR3 length is 16 residues. Germline V gives CDR1 MNHNS, CDR2 SASEGT. With 4 bases clipped from V and 2 bases from J, the junction kept 9 bases outside the gene matches. CDR3 coding DNA: TGTGCCAGCAGTGGAATAGCGGGCCGCAACACAGATACGCAGTATTTT. Translating gives CASSGIAGRNTDTQYF.